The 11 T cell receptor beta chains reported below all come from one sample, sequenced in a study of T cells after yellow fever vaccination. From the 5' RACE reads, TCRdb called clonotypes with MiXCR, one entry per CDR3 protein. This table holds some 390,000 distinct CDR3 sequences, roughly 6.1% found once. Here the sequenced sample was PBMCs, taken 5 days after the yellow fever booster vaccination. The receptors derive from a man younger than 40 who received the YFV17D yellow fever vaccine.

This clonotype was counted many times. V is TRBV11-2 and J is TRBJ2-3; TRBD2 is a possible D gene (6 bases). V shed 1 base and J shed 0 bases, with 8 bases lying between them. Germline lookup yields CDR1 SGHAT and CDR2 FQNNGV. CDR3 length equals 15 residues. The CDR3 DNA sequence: TGTGCCAGCAGCTTAGCCCGGGGGAGCACAGATACGCAGTATTTT. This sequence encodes CASSLARGSTDTQYF.

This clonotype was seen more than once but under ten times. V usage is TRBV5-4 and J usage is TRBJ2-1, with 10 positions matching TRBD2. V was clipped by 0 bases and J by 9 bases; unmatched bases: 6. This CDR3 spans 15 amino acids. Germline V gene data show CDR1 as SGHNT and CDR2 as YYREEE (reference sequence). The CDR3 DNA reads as TGTGCCAGCAGCTTGGAGAGCGGGAGGGCTGGTGAGCAGTTCTTC. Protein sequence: CASSLESGRAGEQFF. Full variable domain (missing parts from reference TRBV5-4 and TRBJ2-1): ETGVTQSPTHLIKTRGQQVTLRCSSQSGHNTVSWYQQALGQGPQFIFQYYREEENGRGNFPPRFSGLQFPNYSSELNVNALELDDSALYLCASSLESGRAGEQFFGPGTRLTVL.

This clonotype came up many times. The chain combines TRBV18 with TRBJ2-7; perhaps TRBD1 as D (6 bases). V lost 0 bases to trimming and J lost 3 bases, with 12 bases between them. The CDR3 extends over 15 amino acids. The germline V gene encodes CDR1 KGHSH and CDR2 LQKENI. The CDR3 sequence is CASSPPGATLYEQYF. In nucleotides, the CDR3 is TGTGCCAGCTCACCACCGGGGGCCACACTCTACGAGCAGTACTTC.

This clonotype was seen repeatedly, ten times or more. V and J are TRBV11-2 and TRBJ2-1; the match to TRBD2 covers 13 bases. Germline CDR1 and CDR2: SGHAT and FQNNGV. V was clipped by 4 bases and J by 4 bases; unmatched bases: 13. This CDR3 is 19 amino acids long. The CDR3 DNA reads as TGTGCCAGCAGCTCACCGGGACTAGCGGGGTCAGGGAAATACAATGAGCAGTTCTTC. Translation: CASSSPGLAGSGKYNEQFF. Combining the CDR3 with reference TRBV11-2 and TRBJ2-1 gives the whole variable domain EAGVAQSPRYKIIEKRQSVAFWCNPISGHATLYWYQQILGQGPKLLIQFQNNGVVDDSQLPKDRFSAERLKGVDSTLKIQPAKLEDSAVYLCASSSPGLAGSGKYNEQFFGPGTRLTVL.

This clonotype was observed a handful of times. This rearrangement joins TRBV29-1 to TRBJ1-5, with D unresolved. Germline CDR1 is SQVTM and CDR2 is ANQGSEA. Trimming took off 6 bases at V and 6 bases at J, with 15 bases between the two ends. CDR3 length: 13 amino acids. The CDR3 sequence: CSVLTAGGQPQHF. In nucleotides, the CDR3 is TGCAGCGTCCTAACCGCGGGTGGTCAGCCCCAGCATTTT.

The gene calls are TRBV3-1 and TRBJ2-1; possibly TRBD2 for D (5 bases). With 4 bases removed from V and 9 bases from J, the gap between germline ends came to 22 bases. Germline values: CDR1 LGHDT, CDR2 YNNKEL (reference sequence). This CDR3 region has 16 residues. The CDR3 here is CASSLRDFGRSGEQFF. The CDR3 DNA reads TGTGCCAGCAGCCTCCGTGACTTCGGTAGGAGCGGTGAGCAGTTCTTC.

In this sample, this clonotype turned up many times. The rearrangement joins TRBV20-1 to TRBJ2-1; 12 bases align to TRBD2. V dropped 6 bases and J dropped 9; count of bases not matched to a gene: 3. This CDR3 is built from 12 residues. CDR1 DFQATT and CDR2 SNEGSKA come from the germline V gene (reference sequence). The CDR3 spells CSARLAGVEQFF. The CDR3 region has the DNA TGCAGTGCACGACTAGCGGGAGTTGAGCAGTTCTTC.

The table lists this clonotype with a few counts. The CDR3 DNA reads as TGTGCCAGCTCACCGAAGACAGGTTCCTCTGGGGCCAACGTCCTGACTTTC. This gives the protein CASSPKTGSSGANVLTF. This chain joins TRBV18 and TRBJ2-6, with D perhaps matching TRBD1 (6 bases). The CDR3 is 17 residues long. The germline V gene encodes CDR1 KGHSH and CDR2 LQKENI. V was trimmed by 3 bases and J by 0 bases, leaving 12 bases between them. Full variable domain (remainder filled in from reference TRBV18 and TRBJ2-6): NAGVMQNPRHLVRRRGQEARLRCSPMKGHSHVYWYRQLPEEGLKFMVYLQKENIIDESGMPKERFSAEFPKEGPSILRIQQVVRGDSAAYFCASSPKTGSSGANVLTFGAGSRLTVL.

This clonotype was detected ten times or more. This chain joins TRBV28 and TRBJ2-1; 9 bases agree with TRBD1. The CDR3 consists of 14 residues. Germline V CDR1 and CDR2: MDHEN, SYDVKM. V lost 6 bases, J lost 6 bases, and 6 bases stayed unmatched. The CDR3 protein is CASSLTGGRNEQFF. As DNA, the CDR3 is TGTGCCAGCAGCCTGACAGGGGGGCGCAATGAGCAGTTCTTC.

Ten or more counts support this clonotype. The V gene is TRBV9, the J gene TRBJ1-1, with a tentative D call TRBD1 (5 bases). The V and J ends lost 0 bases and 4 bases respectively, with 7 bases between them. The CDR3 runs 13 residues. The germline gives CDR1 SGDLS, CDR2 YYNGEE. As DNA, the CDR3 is TGTGCCAGCAGCGTAGAGCAGGGCACTGAAGCTTTCTTT. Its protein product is CASSVEQGTEAFF.

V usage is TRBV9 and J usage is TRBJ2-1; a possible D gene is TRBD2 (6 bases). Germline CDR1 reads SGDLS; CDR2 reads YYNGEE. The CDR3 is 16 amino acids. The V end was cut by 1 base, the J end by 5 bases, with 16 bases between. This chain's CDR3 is CASSVSAGTLDNEQFF. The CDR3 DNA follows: TGTGCCAGCAGCGTATCGGCGGGGACCCTGGACAATGAGCAGTTCTTC.